This T cell receptor beta chain was captured by sequencing in a study of T cell responses to AZD1222 COVID-19 vaccine (dated by TCRdb to the early 2020s). For the study in its entirety: A total of under 250 trial participants underwent TCR sequencing, of whom 207 had received two doses of AZD1222 and around 25 had received two doses of the MenACWY control vaccine. Enrollment into the trials was organized by age into subgroups of 18-55, 56-69 and 70-plus years, and those subgroups contained 148, 28 and 57 TCR-sequenced participants, respectively. What the work shows at the level of the full study, not this receptor alone: In the small 56-69-year group, the increase in depth fell short of significance, most likely because of low power. Reportedly, almost half of the unique spike-specific TCRs recognized epitopes lying outside the regions that are mutated in the B.1.351 and B.1.1.7 variants. Because no day 14 peak-response samples were available, the repertoires could be characterized only after the peak T cell response. After two AZD1222 doses, both the breadth and the depth of spike-specific TCRs were significantly higher than at day 0 and than in MenACWY recipients. Participants were mostly white British and included more females than males, and it was suggested by the authors that clonal diversity may have been underestimated. Vaccine-associated CD4 TCRs spanned the whole spike protein, with dominant responses in regions 160-218 and 743-854. Only five or six AZD1222 recipients were SARS-CoV-2 seropositive at baseline, limiting conclusions about previously exposed vaccinees.

The germline V gene specifies ENHRY as CDR1 and SYGVKD as CDR2. The CDR3 runs 14 amino acids, cysteine and phenylalanine included. This entry keeps only the CDR3 DNA: 42 bases, framed from base 1. The trim is 4 bases for V and 1 base for J, with a gap of 10 bases between the germline ends. The sample holds one count of this clone. Its recognized antigen is unknown. The input lacks base qualities; no much larger clone sits a single base away. Interpreted using the paper, the time point label stands for: about 28 days (+/-7) after the second vaccine dose. AZD1222 recipients given second doses at about 4 weeks or at about 12 weeks were pooled, since spike-specific TCR depth and breadth were not found to differ between the two schedules. The vaccinee samples were drawn from two UK trials, COV001 and COV002, one of which was a single-blind randomized controlled phase 2/3 trial testing AZD1222 (ChAdOx1 nCoV-19) in healthy adults. For TCRbeta chain sequencing, PBMC samples from trial participants were taken at day 0 and at day 28 after the second dose.

The CDR3 regions of human TCRbeta chains were analyzed by immunosequencing. Regarding the original processing steps: Repertoire TCRs were matched against a reference library of SARS-CoV-2-specific TCRs generated with the MIRA antigen-specificity platform. Breadth was defined as the fraction of unique TCRs that were SARS-CoV-2-associated. Depth was defined as the fraction of total T cells that were SARS-CoV-2-associated. Using the MIRA data, every spike-specific TCR was mapped to the spike region that the TCR reacted to and assigned to either a CD4 or a CD8 class. Log10-transformed breadth and depth values were compared by one-way ANOVA with Sidak's multiple comparisons tests. TCRdb limited this immuneACCESS table to in-frame rearrangements with V and J called. A share of clones is missing; checked studies link under half to unresolved V genes, and the rest is unexplained. D and trimming come from the DNA, and the V and J calls and clone size come from that table. For this sample the table gives more than 95,000 clones, of which around 84% were detected only once. The top ten constitute approximately 18% of the sample.

The input for sequencing was peripheral blood, taken 28 days after the second AZD1222 dose. This chain joins TRBV10-3 to TRBJ1-1, with the D gene uncertain. This receptor was identified in an adult who received the AZD1222 COVID-19 vaccine. The sequence in DNA is TGTGCCATCAGTGGCTCCGTCGCGAACACTGAAGCTTTCTTT. Its protein product is CAISGSVANTEAFF.